This T cell receptor (beta chain) was identified during a study of blood T cells in healthy people across ages (dated by TCRdb to the mid-2010s). With regard to the full study: In model experiments, template switching captured about one uniquely barcoded TCR beta cDNA molecule for every two T cells. Four age groups were formed from the donors: young (average about 17 years), middle-aged (around 37), aged (over 55) and long-lived (82). To avoid experimental bias, donors of different ages were randomly spread across the sequencing lanes. For two donors (one aged 18 to 29 and one aged 80 or older), the study analyzed two additional independent replicas of 1 million unique cDNA reads from the same blood draw. Using deep sequencing normalized with unique cDNA molecular identifiers, the study measured how TCR beta repertoire diversity changes with age. The paper's findings and limits, for the study overall: Compared with the aged group, the long-lived group had more naive CD4+ T cells, fewer expanded clones and increased TCR diversity, a pattern suggesting age selection. Observed TCR beta diversity per million T cells fell roughly linearly with age, and a significant reduction was already apparent by age around 36. A strong correlation was found between observed TCR beta diversity and the percentage of naive T cells measured by flow cytometry. Conclusive comparison of naive and antigen-experienced compartments was prevented by the profiling of bulk unsorted PBMCs. Estimates of total diversity based on one million sequenced T cells were regarded as lower bounds and as underestimates. Because donor CMV infection status was unknown, age-related changes in expanded clonotypes were potentially confounded.

The library was built by means of 5' RACE. Sequencing was carried out with an Illumina HiSeq 2500. A second PCR of about 7 to 12 cycles was performed with a sample-barcoded 5' primer and a J-beta primer mix. A unique molecular identifier was introduced onto each TCR beta cDNA molecule by a template-switch 5' adaptor carrying 12 random nucleotides. At least 2.5 million CDR3-containing paired-end reads were obtained from each sample. All of the RNA was converted into first-strand cDNA using the Mint cDNA synthesis kit, with a TRBC-specific oligonucleotide serving as the primer. Following uracil-DNA glycosylase treatment, a first 18-cycle PCR with universal primers M1SS and BC2_uni_R was performed on all cDNA. On the authors' methods: For normalization, 1 million high-quality reads, each with a distinct molecular identifier, were randomly selected from each sample. Instead of being binned into consensus sequences, reads with shared molecular identifiers were discarded. CDR3 identification, clonotype clustering and error correction used MiTCR with a Q25 quality threshold and the strictest error-elimination algorithm. A nonparametric unseen species model with Euler transformation was used to estimate lower-bound total TCR beta diversity. TCRdb reprocessing: public reads trimmed at Q25 with fastp, clones called with MiXCR, in-frame beta chains kept. CDR3 protein duplicates are merged, each entry listing the most common genes and DNA. The V and J calls and clone size are TCRdb's, not the authors'. The sample profile shows about 600,000 distinct CDR3 sequences; roughly 48% of them were found once. Together, the top ten hold about 26% of the sample.

Unmatched junction bases come to 5, with V trimmed by 4 bases and J by 4 bases. The CDR3 covers 13 residues, taking in both the cysteine and the phenylalanine. Only the CDR3 DNA stays, 39 bases, in frame from base 1. CDR1 and CDR2 are drawn from the germline V gene (reference sequence): DFQATT, SNEGSKA. This clonotype showed up just a few times. The clone's antigen remains unknown. No base-level quality is on record; no much larger clone is a single base apart. The approximately 39 donors, aged roughly 6 to 95 years, were systemically healthy Caucasian individuals from Russia. Approximately 11 milliliters of peripheral blood were drawn from each donor into EDTA-treated Vacutainer tubes. PBMCs were isolated by Ficoll-Paque density-gradient centrifugation, with at least 6 million obtained per sample. Trizol reagent was used to extract total RNA from PBMCs, with at least 5 micrograms per sample. The percentages of naive CD45RAhigh/CD27high T cells were determined by flow cytometry on a PBMC aliquot from every donor.

The rearrangement combines TRBV20-1 with TRBJ2-3; a stretch of 7 junction bases matches TRBD2. The source is a man at least 80 years old in good health. Sequencing input: blood. The DNA is TGCAGTGCTACCGGGGGGAATGCAGATACGCAGTATTTT. This gives the protein CSATGGNADTQYF.